Following are 32 T cell receptor beta chains from one sample sequenced in a study of lymphopenia after photon versus proton radiotherapy. Repertoires were generated with immunoSEQ multiplex PCR, while TCRdb's copy carries only in-frame clones and drops some. This repertoire shows roughly 49,000 clones, 92% found once; its top ten account for more than 15%. Sequenced material: peripheral blood, taken from a patient treated with photon-based radiotherapy. Receptors originate from a woman aged 40 to 49 with cholangiocarcinoma.

The chain has TRBV30 and TRBJ1-1; TRBD1 might be the D (6 bases). V was shortened by 2 bases and J by 0 bases, with 13 bases between the two germline ends. CDR3 length: 15 residues. CDR1 and CDR2 from the germline V gene are GTSNPN and SVGIG (reference sequence). The CDR3 spells CAWSSWDIMNTEAFF. As DNA, the CDR3 is TGTGCCTGGAGTTCCTGGGACATTATGAACACTGAAGCTTTCTTT.

The chain recombines TRBV6-5 with TRBJ1-2, with TRBD1 identical over 8 bases. The germline gives CDR1 MNHEY, CDR2 SVGAGI. There are 16 residues in the CDR3. The junction had 7 bases not matched to a gene; V was cut back by 4 bases and J by 0 bases. The CDR3 region has the DNA TGTGCCAGCAGTTCGGGACAGGAGACATCTAACTATGGCTACACCTTC. Translated: CASSSGQETSNYGYTF.

The chain recombines TRBV5-4 with TRBJ2-7; D is undetermined. In germline, CDR1 is SGHNT, CDR2 YYREEE (reference sequence). Trimming cost V 4 bases and J 7 bases, with 12 bases left between them. The CDR3 spans 12 residues. The CDR3 DNA reads as TGTGCCAGCAGCCTCGGACGTAGAGAGCAGTACTTC. Translated, it gives CASSLGRREQYF.

Remarks on this clone: This sample includes further DNA sequences coding for the same CDR3. The chain carries TRBV5-1 and TRBJ1-2; tentative D call: TRBD1 (6 bases). This CDR3 contains 15 residues. The germline CDR1 and CDR2 sequences are SGHRS and YFSETQ. V gave up 0 bases and J gave up 2 bases, with 11 bases separating them. The CDR3 DNA reads as TGCGCCAGCAGCTTGGCTGGAGGGGGGAACTATGGCTACACCTTC. It specifies CASSLAGGGNYGYTF.

The table lists this clone with a few counts. The genes are TRBV5-1 and TRBJ2-7; 8 bases are shared with TRBD2. CDR3 length: 15 residues. With 3 bases clipped from V and 4 bases from J, the junction kept 9 bases outside the gene matches. Germline CDR1 is SGHRS and CDR2 is YFSETQ. The CDR3 bases are TGCGCCAGCAGCTCTGGAGTAGCGGGGACATACGAGCAGTACTTC. Its protein product is CASSSGVAGTYEQYF.

J is TRBJ2-7 and V is TRBV6-1, with D possibly matching TRBD1 (6 bases). With 10 bases removed from V and 0 bases from J, the gap between germline ends came to 13 bases. CDR1 and CDR2 (germline): MNHNS, SASEGT. This CDR3 region has 13 residues. The CDR3 region has the DNA TGTGCCACATGGGGGACAAGCTCCTACGAGCAGTACTTC. It encodes CATWGTSSYEQYF.

This clone appeared once. The chain carries TRBV7-9 and TRBJ1-3; D not resolved. This CDR3 region has 16 residues. CDR1 and CDR2 from the germline V gene are SEHNR and FQNEAQ (reference sequence). Trimming pared 3 bases from V and 2 bases from J, leaving 14 bases between. CDR3 DNA: TGTGCCAGCAGCTTGGGTTTGGCAGCTACTGGAAACACCATATATTTT. Its translation is CASSLGLAATGNTIYF.

The chain has TRBV11-2 and TRBJ2-6; 10 nucleotides line up with TRBD1. Unmatched junction bases numbered 5, after V lost 4 bases and J lost 2 bases. The CDR3 has 17 amino acids. The germline V gene has CDR1 SGHAT and CDR2 FQNNGV. The CDR3 DNA is TGTGCCAGCAGCTCCCGGGACAGGGGCGCTGGGGCCAACGTCCTGACTTTC. It codes for CASSSRDRGAGANVLTF.

The chain links TRBV6-5 to TRBJ1-6; TRBD1 matches at 9 bases. This CDR3 region has 16 residues. The J segment lost 8 bases and the V segment lost 2 bases, leaving 7 bases of the junction unmatched. Germline V gives CDR1 MNHEY, CDR2 SVGAGI. As DNA, the CDR3 is TGTGCCAGCAGTTACACACCCGGGACAGGGTATTCACCCCTCCACTTT. Translated, it gives CASSYTPGTGYSPLHF.

J is TRBJ1-1 and V is TRBV7-3, with a tentative D call TRBD1 (5 bases). The CDR3 has 13 residues. The germline V gene has CDR1 SGHTA and CDR2 FQGTGA. V shed 1 base and J shed 6 bases, with 9 bases lying between them. The CDR3 DNA is TGTGCCAGCAGCTTAAGCACGGGGGCTGAAGCTTTCTTT. This codes for CASSLSTGAEAFF.

The gene calls are TRBV9 and TRBJ2-7, with D possibly being TRBD2 (5 bases). The CDR3 runs 14 residues. Trimming took 6 bases from V and 1 from J, leaving 14 bases between them. Germline CDR1 SGDLS, CDR2 YYNGEE. The CDR3 spells CASTESWESYEQYF. CDR3 nucleotide sequence: TGTGCCAGCACCGAGTCATGGGAGTCCTACGAGCAGTACTTC.

The chain joins TRBV5-1 to TRBJ2-3; no clear D gene. CDR1 and CDR2 from the germline V gene are SGHRS and YFSETQ. The CDR3 runs 14 residues. Trimming took off 5 bases at V and 2 bases at J, with 12 bases between the two ends. CDR3 sequence: CASSSDTYTDTQYF. The CDR3 DNA is TGCGCCAGCAGTTCGGATACCTACACAGATACGCAGTATTTT.

V usage is TRBV14 and J usage is TRBJ2-7; D is unresolved. CDR3 length: 13 residues. Germline CDR1 is SGHDN and CDR2 is FVKESK. V lost 3 bases, J lost 2 bases, and 8 bases lay in between. The CDR3 sequence: CASSQVGTYEQYF. For the CDR3, the DNA is TGTGCCAGCAGCCAGGTAGGGACCTACGAGCAGTACTTC.

This chain links TRBV28 with TRBJ2-7; D may be TRBD1 or TRBD2 (5 bases each). The ends were cut back, 4 bases at V and 5 bases at J, with 21 bases in the middle. This CDR3 region has 16 residues. Per germline, CDR1 MDHEN and CDR2 SYDVKM. The CDR3, as DNA: TGTGCCAGCAGTTGGGATTCCTTAGCCCTGGGGGACGAGCAGTACTTC. Translation: CASSWDSLALGDEQYF.

The V gene is TRBV9, the J gene TRBJ2-3; 11 bases match TRBD2. CDR3 length: 17 amino acids. In germline, CDR1 is SGDLS, CDR2 YYNGEE. V dropped 4 bases and J dropped 2; count of bases not matched to a gene: 9. This CDR3 reads CASSPRLAGRYTDTQYF. For the CDR3, the DNA is TGTGCCAGCAGCCCCCGACTAGCGGGGAGATACACAGATACGCAGTATTTT.

This chain uses TRBV7-6 with TRBJ2-3, with 7 bases matching TRBD1. The V gene's germline CDR1 is SGHVS and CDR2 FNYEAQ. The CDR3 has 14 amino acids. Unmatched junction bases numbered 5, after V lost 4 bases and J lost 4 bases. CDR3 coding DNA: TGTGCCAGCAGCTGGGGACAGCTGGCAGATACGCAGTATTTT. Protein sequence: CASSWGQLADTQYF. Filled out from reference TRBV7-6 and TRBJ2-3, the complete variable domain reads GAGVSQSPRYKVTKRGQDVALRCDPISGHVSLYWYRQALGQGPEFLTYFNYEAQQDKSGLPNDRFSAERPEGSISTLTIQRTEQRDSAMYRCASSWGQLADTQYFGPGTRLTVL.

The chain carries TRBV15 and TRBJ2-1; 8 nucleotides line up with TRBD1. Per germline, CDR1 LNHNV and CDR2 YYDKDF (reference sequence). This CDR3 has 17 residues. Germline trimming cut 2 bases from V and 9 bases from J; bases unmatched to any gene: 15. CDR3 loop: CATSRLRTGIVSSEQFF. CDR3 bases: TGTGCCACCAGCAGATTAAGGACAGGGATTGTGTCGAGTGAGCAGTTCTTC.

For this clone: A read error may account for a junction end that differs from germline. The rearrangement links TRBV7-7 to TRBJ2-2; TRBD1 matches at 10 bases. CDR3 size: 14 residues. Germline lookup yields CDR1 SSHAT and CDR2 FNYEAQ (reference sequence). The CDR3 here is CASSRDRGSGELFF. In DNA, the CDR3 is TGTGCTAGCAGCCGGGACAGGGGATCCGGGGAGCTGTTTTTT.

This chain uses TRBV27 with TRBJ2-7; 10 nucleotides match TRBD2. J gave up 3 bases and V 2 bases, and 10 bases lay outside the gene matches. CDR1 is MNHEY and CDR2 is SMNVEV in the germline V gene (reference sequence). The CDR3 runs to 17 residues. The CDR3 DNA is TGTGCCAGCAGTTTACCCCCGAGTCTAGCGGGAGTCTACGAGCAGTACTTC. It is translated as CASSLPPSLAGVYEQYF.

The genes are TRBV5-1 and TRBJ1-6, with TRBD1 identical over 10 bases. Germline CDR1 and CDR2: SGHRS and YFSETQ. After removal of 3 bases from V and 10 bases from J, the junction contained 4 bases not matched to a gene. The CDR3 spans 14 residues. The DNA for the CDR3 is TGCGCCAGCAGCTCAGGGACAGGGGAGTCACCCCTCCACTTT. This gives the protein CASSSGTGESPLHF.

The chain has TRBV5-1 and TRBJ1-2, with D tentatively TRBD1 (5 bases). The length of the CDR3 is 14 residues. Trimming took off 5 bases at V and 4 bases at J, with 15 bases between the two ends. Per germline, CDR1 SGHRS and CDR2 YFSETQ. CDR3 nucleotide sequence: TGCGCCAGCAGTTTCGAAGGGACGGTCTATGGCTACACCTTC. Translation: CASSFEGTVYGYTF.

The chain couples TRBV6-6 to TRBJ1-2, with D perhaps TRBD1 (6 bases). With 5 bases removed from V and 8 bases from J, the gap between germline ends came to 21 bases. The CDR3 contains 15 residues. Germline CDR1 and CDR2: MNHNY and SVGAGI (reference sequence). As DNA, the CDR3 is TGTGCCAGCAGTCTTACCCGAGGGGGAGGTGACGGCTACACCTTC. It encodes CASSLTRGGGDGYTF.

The DNA of the CDR3 is TGTGCCAGCAGTGAGGGGGAGGGGCTTTGGGCAAGCACAGATACGCAGTATTTT. Translated: CASSEGEGLWASTDTQYF. The rearrangement joins TRBV2 to TRBJ2-3, with TRBD2 matching over 7 bases. This CDR3 region has 18 residues. Germline values: CDR1 SNHLY, CDR2 FYNNEI. The V gene end was trimmed by 3 bases and the J gene end by 0 bases; junction bases not matched to a gene: 12.

V usage is TRBV10-3 and J usage is TRBJ2-7; TRBD1 aligns across 7 bases. The V and J ends lost 0 bases and 0 bases, in that order; junction bases with no gene match: 8. The CDR3 is 17 amino acids. In germline, CDR1 is ENHRY, CDR2 SYGVKD. The CDR3 is CAISESLTGPSSYEQYF. CDR3 nucleotide sequence: TGTGCCATCAGTGAGTCCTTGACAGGGCCGAGCTCCTACGAGCAGTACTTC.

This clone was recorded only once. The rearrangement uses TRBV28 and TRBJ2-7; TRBD1 aligns across 10 bases. The CDR3 spans 14 residues. Unmatched junction bases numbered 6, after V lost 5 bases and J lost 5 bases. Germline CDR1 is MDHEN and CDR2 is SYDVKM. CDR3 sequence reads: CASSAGTGVNEQYF. The CDR3 nucleotides are TGTGCCAGCAGTGCCGGGACAGGGGTTAACGAGCAGTACTTC.

This clone was seen a few times. The J gene is TRBJ2-3, the V gene TRBV7-9; D not certain. Trimming shortened V by 3 bases and J by 4 bases, and 2 bases separated the two germline ends. This CDR3 has 11 residues. The V gene's germline CDR1 is SEHNR and CDR2 FQNEAQ (reference sequence). The CDR3 reads CASSFPDTQYF. CDR3 bases: TGTGCCAGCAGCTTCCCAGATACGCAGTATTTT.

This rearrangement joins TRBV10-1 to TRBJ2-1; D is unclear. The V and J ends lost 6 bases and 1 base respectively, with 13 bases between them. The CDR3 contains 15 residues. Germline V CDR1 and CDR2: WNHNN, SYGVQD (reference sequence). CDR3 loop: CASSLTVGSYNEQFF. The CDR3 DNA is TGCGCCAGCAGCCTTACAGTTGGGTCCTACAATGAGCAGTTCTTC.

This clone was seen more than once but under ten times. V usage is TRBV30 and J usage is TRBJ1-2; D gene uncertain. Germline CDR1 is GTSNPN and CDR2 is SVGIG (reference sequence). Trimming stripped 4 bases from V and 3 bases from J, with 6 bases between. The CDR3 is 11 amino acids. The CDR3, as DNA: TGTGCCTGGACGTCTGACTATGGCTACACCTTC. Translated, it gives CAWTSDYGYTF.

The rearrangement joins TRBV19 to TRBJ2-6, with 7 bases that match TRBD2. The germline gives CDR1 LNHDA, CDR2 SQIVND (reference sequence). This CDR3 has 20 residues. The ends lost 7 bases at V and 0 bases at J; junction bases unmatched: 18. The DNA of the CDR3 is TGTGCCAGTAACCTAGGCGGGAGACGAACTCCTCTCTCTGGGGCCAACGTCCTGACTTTC. Translation gives CASNLGGRRTPLSGANVLTF.

This clone has just one count. V gene TRBV4-2 combines with J gene TRBJ1-1, with TRBD1 matching 7 bases. V dropped 5 bases and J dropped 1; count of bases not matched to a gene: 4. In germline, CDR1 is LGHNA, CDR2 YNFKEQ. CDR3 size: 14 residues. This chain's CDR3 is CASSRGQKNTEAFF. The CDR3 coding sequence is TGTGCCAGCAGCAGGGGACAGAAGAACACTGAAGCTTTCTTT.

In its sample, this clone was seen once. V gene TRBV11-1 combines with J gene TRBJ2-7; no definite D call. CDR1 SGHAT and CDR2 FQDESV come from the germline V gene (reference sequence). The CDR3 is 13 amino acids. V shed 4 bases and J shed 4 bases, with 11 bases lying between them. In nucleotides, the CDR3 is TGTGCCAGCAGCTCACCTCTCTCGTACGAGCAGTACTTC. It is translated as CASSSPLSYEQYF.

The chain combines TRBV6-5 with TRBJ1-2; a possible D gene is TRBD1 (6 bases). The length of the CDR3 is 15 residues. V lost 2 bases to trimming and J lost 7 bases, with 17 bases between them. The germline V gene encodes CDR1 MNHEY and CDR2 SVGAGI. The CDR3 bases are TGTGCCAGCAGTTACGCTGCAGGGGCGATAGGTGGCTACACCTTC. Protein product: CASSYAAGAIGGYTF.